This TCR beta chain was recovered during a study of T cell responses to AZD1222 COVID-19 vaccine. About this clone itself: Antigen specificity is unknown.

Notes on the study in general: The donor group comprised mostly white British people and more females; the analysis possibly underestimated clonal diversity. In the spike-specific TCR repertoire, nearly half reportedly target unmutated variant regions. Just a handful of AZD1222 recipients were seropositive at baseline.

Germline CDR1 is SGDLS and CDR2 is YYNGEE. Trimming cost V 10 bases and J 0 bases, with 14 bases left between them. There are 15 residues in the CDR3. The table came from immunoSEQ multiplex PCR; TCRdb's copy has only in-frame clones and leaves some out. The sample has fewer than 200,000 clones; approximately 90% are singletons. This TCR was sampled from an adult who received the AZD1222 COVID-19 vaccine. The genes are TRBV9 and TRBJ2-6; maybe TRBD1 (5 bases). Material: peripheral blood, obtained 28 days after the second AZD1222 dose. The CDR3 protein is CAGPEGDSGANVLTF. The CDR3 nucleotides read TGTGCCGGTCCCGAAGGGGACTCTGGGGCCAACGTCCTGACTTTC.